This T cell receptor (beta chain) was obtained from a study of T cell therapy after organ transplantation. Using immunoSEQ multiplex PCR, the repertoire was profiled, and TCRdb retains in-frame clones only, with some absent. The sample gives 44,000 or so clones, about 94% of which show up once; about 3.1% is in the top ten. V lost 1 base to trimming and J lost 0 bases, with 8 bases between them. The CDR3 length is 16 residues. CDR1 SGHDT and CDR2 YYEEEE come from the germline V gene. Of note for this clone: Its antigen is unidentified.

The TCR sequence derives from a human patient who had received a solid organ transplant and had CMV disease. V and J are TRBV5-6 and TRBJ2-6; a possible D gene is TRBD2 (5 bases). Material: CD8+ T cells from blood, obtained before autologous CMV-specific T cell therapy. In nucleotides, the CDR3 is TGTGCCAGCAGCTTGTTAGGAGGCTCTGGGGCCAACGTCCTGACTTTC. Protein sequence: CASSLLGGSGANVLTF. Filled out from reference TRBV5-6 and TRBJ2-6, the complete variable domain reads DAGVTQSPTHLIKTRGQQVTLRCSPKSGHDTVSWYQQALGQGPQFIFQYYEEEERQRGNFPDRFSGHQFPNYSSELNVNALLLGDSALYLCASSLLGGSGANVLTFGAGSRLTVL.